Described below is a single T cell receptor beta chain sequence and its context. These data come from a study of T cell responses to AZD1222 COVID-19 vaccine. The CDR3 runs to 15 residues. The germline V gene has CDR1 LGHNA and CDR2 YSLEER. Trimming cost V 4 bases and J 3 bases; bases outside gene matches: 5. Assay used: immunoSEQ multiplex PCR; TCRdb lists only in-frame clones, some missing. Among fewer than 90,000 clones listed, approximately 86% were seen once. This sample comprised peripheral blood, obtained on day 0 of AZD1222 vaccination. The sequence was obtained from an adult in good health. The chain combines TRBV4-3 with TRBJ2-7; 11 positions agree with TRBD2. The chain's CDR3 is CASSRTTSGIYEQYF. The CDR3, as DNA: TGCGCCAGCAGCCGGACGACTAGCGGGATCTACGAGCAGTACTTC.